This TCR beta chain was observed in a study of molecular identifiers for immune sequencing clone quantification. Sorting isolated naive CD8 T cells as CD8+CD4-CCR7+CD45RA+ events. Regarding this clonotype: Its antigen is as yet unknown.

This CDR3 spans 18 amino acids. Germline assignment: CDR1 SGHVS and CDR2 FNYEAQ. After removal of 2 bases from V and 9 bases from J, the junction contained 20 bases not matched to a gene. The study's findings and limits: Among about a million naive cells, spiked Jurkat TCR RNA from a single cell was reportedly detectable.

Libraries of bulk TCR were made by previously described methods (with listed TCR primers). From the PCR reads, TCRdb called clonotypes with MiXCR, one entry per CDR3 protein. The sample yields approximately 59,000 distinct CDR3 sequences, approximately 17% seen once. The receptor was isolated from a human donor in good health. Some libraries in this study had Jurkat cell RNA spiked in. Material: naive CD8+ T cells from blood, with Jurkat cell RNA spiked in. The subset here: FACS-sorted CD8+CD4-CCR7+CD45RA+ naive T cells. This rearrangement joins TRBV7-6 to TRBJ2-5; 8 bases match TRBD2. CDR3 sequence reads: CASSLTTSGSRLVEAQYF. The CDR3 nucleotides read TGTGCCAGCAGCTTAACCACTAGCGGAAGTAGGTTGGTGGAGGCCCAGTACTTC. Together with reference TRBV7-6 and TRBJ2-5, the CDR3 gives the full variable domain: GAGVSQSPRYKVTKRGQDVALRCDPISGHVSLYWYRQALGQGPEFLTYFNYEAQQDKSGLPNDRFSAERPEGSISTLTIQRTEQRDSAMYRCASSLTTSGSRLVEAQYFGPGTRLLVL.